Each of the 26 T cell receptor beta chains below was sequenced from the same sample in a study of blood T cell repertoires in COVID-19. Sequenced by immunoSEQ multiplex PCR; TCRdb stores in-frame clones only, minus some. The sample records fewer than 350,000 clones, about 85% being singletons. Sequenced: PBMCs or T cells enriched from blood (not recorded which). Every receptor here comes from a woman aged 25 to 39 who had been exposed to COVID-19.

The CDR3 DNA reads TGCGCCAGCAGCCAAGATTTAGCGGGGGGAACGAACACCGGGGAGCTGTTTTTT. Translation: CASSQDLAGGTNTGELFF. This chain connects TRBV4-3 to TRBJ2-2, with 10 bases lining up with TRBD2. Losses at the gene ends were 0 bases for V and 0 bases for J; bases not matched to a gene: 4. The CDR3 is made up of 18 amino acids. Germline CDR1 reads LGHNA; CDR2 reads YSLEER.

V gene TRBV30 combines with J gene TRBJ1-1; possibly TRBD1 for D (5 bases). Germline V gene data show CDR1 as GTSNPN and CDR2 as SVGIG (reference sequence). Trimming removed 3 bases at V and 2 bases at J, with 10 bases between. The CDR3 runs 13 residues. The DNA for the CDR3 is TGTGCCTGGAGCCGGACATTCAACACTGAAGCTTTCTTT. Its translation: CAWSRTFNTEAFF.

The gene calls are TRBV5-1 and TRBJ1-1; the match to TRBD1 covers 8 bases. V shed 4 bases and J 1 base; nucleotides not matched to a gene: 6. Per the germline V gene, CDR1 is SGHRS and CDR2 is YFSETQ. This CDR3 comprises 15 residues. The CDR3 protein is CASSTQGQGNTEAFF. DNA of the CDR3: TGCGCCAGCAGCACACAAGGACAGGGGAACACTGAAGCTTTCTTT.

The rearrangement uses TRBV27 and TRBJ1-3; D gene ambiguous. CDR1 is MNHEY and CDR2 is SMNVEV in the germline V gene (reference sequence). The CDR3 is 12 amino acids. Trimming pared 8 bases from V and 0 bases from J, leaving 5 bases between. The CDR3 bases are TGTGCCAGCTCAGGCTCTGGAAACACCATATATTTT. Its protein product is CASSGSGNTIYF.

This CDR3 is CASSRGTSIAKNIQYF. The CDR3 bases are TGTGCCAGCAGCCGTGGGACATCCATAGCCAAAAACATTCAGTACTTC. This chain links TRBV14 with TRBJ2-4; weak D call: TRBD1 (6 bases). Trimming stripped 4 bases from V and 0 bases from J, with 13 bases between. The CDR3 contains 16 residues. Germline-derived CDR1 and CDR2 are SGHDN and FVKESK.

The chain couples TRBV14 to TRBJ1-4; perhaps TRBD1 as D (5 bases). The V and J ends lost 4 bases and 6 bases respectively, with 15 bases between them. CDR1 SGHDN and CDR2 FVKESK come from the germline V gene. This CDR3 comprises 15 residues. CDR3 sequence reads: CASSRQTVRHEKLFF. Written as DNA, the CDR3 is TGTGCCAGCAGCCGCCAGACAGTGAGGCATGAAAAACTGTTTTTT. The whole variable domain, filled in from reference TRBV14 and TRBJ1-4, reads EAGVTQFPSHSVIEKGQTVTLRCDPISGHDNLYWYRRVMGKEIKFLLHFVKESKQDESGMPNNRFLAERTGGTYSTLKVQPAELEDSGVYFCASSRQTVRHEKLFFGSGTQLSVL.

The rearrangement uses TRBV7-3 and TRBJ1-2; a weak D match, TRBD1 (6 bases). The CDR3 has 16 amino acids. Per germline, CDR1 SGHTA and CDR2 FQGTGA. Trimming left V 4 bases short and J 7 bases short, with 22 bases between. This CDR3 is CASSSGPAGVVGGYTF. The CDR3 nucleotides are TGTGCCAGCAGCTCAGGGCCCGCAGGGGTAGTGGGTGGCTACACCTTC. The full variable domain, its missing parts supplied by reference TRBV7-3 and TRBJ1-2, is GAGVSQTPSNKVTEKGKYVELRCDPISGHTALYWYRQSLGQGPEFLIYFQGTGAADDSGLPNDRFFAVRPEGSVSTLKIQRTERGDSAVYLCASSSGPAGVVGGYTFGSGTRLTVV.

This clone has a handful of counts. The chain has TRBV12-3 or TRBV12-4 and TRBJ1-4, with D maybe TRBD1 (6 bases). There are 12 residues in the CDR3. V was trimmed by 6 bases and J by 8 bases, leaving 10 bases between them. CDR3 amino acids: CASSKDREKLFF. In nucleotides, the CDR3 is TGTGCCAGCAGCAAGGACAGAGAAAAACTGTTTTTT.

The chain carries TRBV19 and TRBJ2-7, with 8 bases aligning to TRBD1. Per germline, CDR1 LNHDA and CDR2 SQIVND (reference sequence). The CDR3 has 14 residues. Unmatched junction bases numbered 7, after V lost 5 bases and J lost 4 bases. The DNA of the CDR3 is TGTGCCAGTAGTTCCGGACAGGGTGCGTACGAGCAGTACTTC. As protein: CASSSGQGAYEQYF.

The V call is TRBV6-5, the J call TRBJ1-3, with 7 bases fitting TRBD1. The CDR3 loop spans 16 amino acids. The V gene end was trimmed by 0 bases and the J gene end by 4 bases; junction bases not matched to a gene: 6. Germline V CDR1 and CDR2: MNHEY, SVGAGI. DNA for the CDR3: TGTGCCAGCAGTTACTCTCCTGGGACAGCCGGAAACACCATATATTTT. Translation: CASSYSPGTAGNTIYF.

The gene calls are TRBV2 and TRBJ2-6; possibly TRBD2 for D (6 bases). Trimming stripped 5 bases from V and 2 bases from J, with 7 bases between. The CDR3 totals 14 residues. Germline V gene data show CDR1 as SNHLY and CDR2 as FYNNEI. In DNA form, the CDR3 reads TGTGCCAGCAGTAGGAGGGCTGGGGCCAACGTCCTGACTTTC. Its protein product is CASSRRAGANVLTF. The variable domain in full, with the rest retrieved from reference TRBV2 and TRBJ2-6, is EPEVTQTPSHQVTQMGQEVILRCVPISNHLYFYWYRQILGQKVEFLVSFYNNEISEKSEIFDDQFSVERPDGSNFTLKIRSTKLEDSAMYFCASSRRAGANVLTFGAGSRLTVL.

The chain joins TRBV2 to TRBJ2-1, with TRBD1 matching over 9 bases. The J segment lost 4 bases and the V segment lost 6 bases, leaving 7 bases of the junction unmatched. This CDR3 is built from 15 residues. Per germline, CDR1 SNHLY and CDR2 FYNNEI. CDR3 DNA: TGTGCCAGCAGCGCACAGGGGGCGGAATACAATGAGCAGTTCTTC. Its protein product is CASSAQGAEYNEQFF.

The J gene is TRBJ2-3, the V gene TRBV7-9, with 7 bases fitting TRBD1. Looked up from germline, CDR1 is SEHNR and CDR2 is FQNEAQ (reference sequence). The CDR3 is made up of 15 amino acids. The V and J ends lost 5 bases and 4 bases, in that order; junction bases with no gene match: 9. CDR3 loop: CASSTRQGSADTQYF. As DNA, the CDR3 is TGTGCCAGCAGCACTCGACAGGGCAGCGCAGATACGCAGTATTTT.

This clone was counted once. J is TRBJ1-2 and V is TRBV19; tentative D call: TRBD1 (6 bases). Germline V CDR1 and CDR2: LNHDA, SQIVND (reference sequence). There are 15 residues in the CDR3. V was trimmed by 2 bases and J by 2 bases, leaving 12 bases between them. CDR3 DNA: TGTGCCAGTAGTATATCGGACAGCGCAAACTATGGCTACACCTTC. This encodes CASSISDSANYGYTF.

This sequence joins TRBV19 and TRBJ2-2; possibly TRBD2 for D (5 bases). V lost 1 base to trimming and J lost 4 bases, with 16 bases between them. Per the germline V gene, CDR1 is LNHDA and CDR2 is SQIVND (reference sequence). CDR3 length equals 17 residues. The CDR3 nucleotides are TGTGCCAGTAGTATAGGGATAGCGTCGTCTGGCACCGGGGAGCTGTTTTTT. This translates into CASSIGIASSGTGELFF. The variable domain in full, completed from reference TRBV19 and TRBJ2-2, reads DGGITQSPKYLFRKEGQNVTLSCEQNLNHDAMYWYRQDPGQGLRLIYYSQIVNDFQKGDIAEGYSVSREKKESFPLTVTSAQKNPTAFYLCASSIGIASSGTGELFFGEGSRLTVL.

The genes are TRBV6-6 and TRBJ2-1, with D possibly matching TRBD1 (5 bases). The CDR3 has 14 residues. V lost 8 bases and J lost 3, with 14 bases in between. Germline values: CDR1 MNHNY, CDR2 SVGAGI (reference sequence). The CDR3 region is CASGAGVIYNEQFF. Here the CDR3 DNA reads TGTGCCAGCGGGGCAGGCGTTATCTACAATGAGCAGTTCTTC.

In this sample, this clone turned up once. The gene calls are TRBV21-1 and TRBJ1-4; the table names TRBD1, a call not compared with the DNA. TRBV21-1 is recorded as a pseudogene. This CDR3 spans 18 amino acids. The CDR3 DNA reads as TGTGCCAGCAGCAAAAGTATTCACCAGTGGTGCACTAATGAAAAACTGTTTTTT. Protein product: CASSKSIHQWCTNEKLFF.

This chain uses TRBV6-4 with TRBJ1-5; no clear D gene. Germline CDR1 reads MRHNA; CDR2 reads SNTAGT. The length of the CDR3 is 14 residues. Trimming took off 8 bases at V and 3 bases at J, with 14 bases between the two ends. CDR3 loop: CASFSTAINQPQHF. The DNA of the CDR3 is TGTGCCAGCTTTTCAACAGCAATCAATCAGCCCCAGCATTTT.

The rearrangement joins TRBV18 to TRBJ2-7; D is unresolved. This CDR3 comprises 12 residues. Germline lookup yields CDR1 KGHSH and CDR2 LQKENI. V shed 6 bases and J shed 6 bases, with 12 bases lying between them. CDR3 sequence: CASSSYTGEQYF. As DNA, the CDR3 is TGTGCCAGCTCCTCTTACACGGGCGAGCAGTACTTC. Full variable domain (rest looked up from reference TRBV18 and TRBJ2-7): NAGVMQNPRHLVRRRGQEARLRCSPMKGHSHVYWYRQLPEEGLKFMVYLQKENIIDESGMPKERFSAEFPKEGPSILRIQQVVRGDSAAYFCASSSYTGEQYFGPGTRLTVT.

The V call is TRBV5-5, the J call TRBJ2-7; D is uncertain. The CDR3 spans 12 residues. V was trimmed by 1 base and J by 5 bases, leaving 7 bases between them. Germline V lookup: CDR1 SGHKS, CDR2 YYEKEE (reference sequence). This CDR3 reads CASSLIFDEQYF. CDR3 bases: TGTGCCAGCAGCTTGATTTTCGACGAGCAGTACTTC. Drawing the rest from reference TRBV5-5 and TRBJ2-7, the complete variable domain is DAGVTQSPTHLIKTRGQQVTLRCSPISGHKSVSWYQQVLGQGPQFIFQYYEKEERGRGNFPDRFSARQFPNYSSELNVNALLLGDSALYLCASSLIFDEQYFGPGTRLTVT.

The chain carries TRBV30 and TRBJ2-7; D call uncertain. Trimming removed 0 bases at V and 5 bases at J, with 14 bases between. Germline V gene lookup returns CDR1 GTSNPN and CDR2 SVGIG (reference sequence). The CDR3 has 14 amino acids. The DNA of the CDR3 is TGTGCCTGGAGTGTACCAATCGGTACGCACGAGCAGTACTTC. Translating gives CAWSVPIGTHEQYF.

The chain has TRBV6-5 and TRBJ2-5; D is possibly TRBD2 (5 bases). The CDR3 covers 13 residues. Germline assignment: CDR1 MNHEY and CDR2 SVGAGI. V lost 6 bases to trimming and J lost 4 bases, with 12 bases between them. CDR3 region: CASRDPGRETQYF. In DNA, the CDR3 is TGTGCCAGCAGGGATCCGGGGAGAGAGACCCAGTACTTC.

This rearrangement joins TRBV19 to TRBJ1-1; D is perhaps TRBD1 (5 bases). Germline V gene lookup returns CDR1 LNHDA and CDR2 SQIVND (reference sequence). V was trimmed by 5 bases and J by 1 base, leaving 14 bases between them. The CDR3 runs to 15 residues. CDR3 nucleotides: TGTGCCAGTAGTCAATCGAGCAGGGCGAACACTGAAGCTTTCTTT. Translation: CASSQSSRANTEAFF.

This clone was recorded a few times. V and J are TRBV19 and TRBJ2-7, with TRBD2 identical over 9 bases. The J segment lost 2 bases and the V segment lost 5 bases, leaving 4 bases of the junction unmatched. The CDR3 consists of 14 residues. Germline CDR1 LNHDA, CDR2 SQIVND (reference sequence). This CDR3 reads CASSPTSGPYEQYF. The DNA for the CDR3 is TGTGCCAGTAGTCCGACTAGCGGTCCCTACGAGCAGTACTTC.

The chain has TRBV7-2 and TRBJ2-1; D unresolved. CDR1 and CDR2 (germline): SGHTA, FQGNSA. V gave up 1 base and J gave up 8 bases, with 12 bases separating them. The CDR3 is 14 residues long. Here the CDR3 DNA reads TGTGCCAGCAGCTTAGACTTCACGAGAGATGAGCAGTTCTTC. It specifies CASSLDFTRDEQFF.

The chain links TRBV27 to TRBJ2-7, with 11 positions matching TRBD2. CDR1 and CDR2 from the germline V gene are MNHEY and SMNVEV (reference sequence). CDR3 size: 15 residues. J was trimmed by 5 bases and V by 4 bases; bases with no gene match: 7. The CDR3 DNA sequence: TGTGCCAGCAGTTCTTCTAGCGGGGGGTTCCACGAGCAGTACTTC. Translated, it gives CASSSSSGGFHEQYF.